The 22 T cell receptor beta chains in this list originate from one sample, sequenced in a study of OX40 agonist ivuxolimab in advanced cancers. The library was built by means of the immunoSEQ multiplex PCR assay. Entries here come from immuneACCESS through TCRdb and include only in-frame sequences with V and J called. Some clones fail to appear in such tables; in the studies checked, an unresolved V gene covers under half of the shortfall, and the cause of the remainder is unknown. This sample comprises about 94,000 clones, roughly 91% of them detected only once. Approximately 0.3% of the sample comes from the top ten. The specimen comprised CD4+ or CD8+ T cells sorted from blood, sampled in a trial of the OX40 agonist ivuxolimab. All receptors derive from an adult with an advanced solid tumor such as melanoma, head and neck, liver or kidney cancer.

The chain links TRBV7-8 to TRBJ1-5; possible D gene TRBD1, 5 bases. In germline, CDR1 is SGHVS, CDR2 FQNEAQ. V lost 5 bases and J lost 3, with 14 bases in between. The length of the CDR3 is 15 residues. In nucleotides, the CDR3 is TGTGCCAGCAGCCCCAGGGAGGGGTCCAATCAGCCCCAGCATTTT. Translating gives CASSPREGSNQPQHF.

This clone was detected only once. V and J are TRBV6-5 and TRBJ2-3; D is possibly TRBD1 or TRBD2 (5 bases each). CDR1 is MNHEY, CDR2 SVGAGI, per germline. V lost 2 bases, J lost 0 bases, and 12 bases lay in between. The CDR3 length is 16 residues. CDR3 residues: CASSYGDRYSTDTQYF. Here the CDR3 DNA reads TGTGCCAGCAGTTACGGGGACCGATATAGCACAGATACGCAGTATTTT.

In this sample, this clone turned up once. This chain uses TRBV4-3 with TRBJ1-2; possibly TRBD1 for D (5 bases). The length of the CDR3 is 14 residues. CDR1 LGHNA and CDR2 YSLEER come from the germline V gene. The V gene lost 0 bases and the J gene lost 7 bases, with 12 bases spanning the gap. The DNA for the CDR3 is TGCGCCAGCAGCCAAGAACAGACAGTTCGTGGCTACACCTTC. Translation gives CASSQEQTVRGYTF.

This rearrangement joins TRBV4-3 to TRBJ2-3; D possibly corresponds to TRBD2 (6 bases). Per the germline V gene, CDR1 is LGHNA and CDR2 is YSLEER. Trimming left V 4 bases short and J 2 bases short, with 13 bases between. The length of the CDR3 is 15 residues. CDR3 nucleotide sequence: TGCGCCAGCAGCCGGGCGGGAATGAACACAGATACGCAGTATTTT. It codes for CASSRAGMNTDTQYF.

This chain links TRBV5-6 with TRBJ2-1, with unresolved D. Germline V CDR1 and CDR2: SGHDT, YYEEEE. This CDR3 comprises 15 residues. The ends were cut back, 1 base at V and 5 bases at J, with 13 bases in the middle. Written as DNA, the CDR3 is TGTGCCAGCAGCTTGTGGGTGGCGATCCACAATGAGCAGTTCTTC. Protein product: CASSLWVAIHNEQFF.

J is TRBJ2-2 and V is TRBV12-2; the DNA was not used to check the table's D call, TRBD2. TRBV12-2 is shown as a pseudogene. The CDR3 spans 18 residues. CDR3 nucleotides: TGTGCAAGTCGCTTAACTCCGGGACTAGCTCTTAACACCGGGGAGCTGTTTTTT. It yields the protein CASRLTPGLALNTGELFF.

V and J are TRBV6-5 and TRBJ1-1; 8 bases match TRBD1. Germline CDR1 is MNHEY and CDR2 is SVGAGI. There are 15 residues in the CDR3. V trimming: 4 bases; J trimming: 5 bases; junction bases outside the gene matches: 9. CDR3 nucleotide sequence: TGTGCCAGCAGTTCGCGGACAGGGAGGAGGACTGAAGCTTTCTTT. It translates to CASSSRTGRRTEAFF.

This clone was found once. The chain joins TRBV15 to TRBJ2-3; a weak D match, TRBD1 (5 bases). This CDR3 spans 16 amino acids. V lost 0 bases and J lost 1, with 11 bases in between. Germline V gene lookup returns CDR1 LNHNV and CDR2 YYDKDF (reference sequence). Here the CDR3 DNA reads TGTGCCACCAGCAGAGAGGACGGACAACGCACAGATACGCAGTATTTT. Its translation is CATSREDGQRTDTQYF.

The chain recombines TRBV5-8 with TRBJ2-2; 9 bases map to TRBD1. The CDR3 consists of 17 residues. After removal of 5 bases from V and 2 bases from J, the junction contained 10 bases not matched to a gene. Germline lookup yields CDR1 SGHTS and CDR2 YDEGEE. The DNA of the CDR3 is TGTGCCAGCAGGCCGGGACAGGGCCTTCAAAACACCGGGGAGCTGTTTTTT. Protein product: CASRPGQGLQNTGELFF. Filled out from reference TRBV5-8 and TRBJ2-2, the complete variable domain reads EAGVTQSPTHLIKTRGQQATLRCSPISGHTSVYWYQQALGLGLQFLLWYDEGEERNRGNFPPRFSGRQFPNYSSELNVNALELEDSALYLCASRPGQGLQNTGELFFGEGSRLTVL.

The chain recombines TRBV7-8 with TRBJ1-1, with a tentative D call TRBD1 (5 bases). Trimming removed 2 bases from V and 2 bases from J, with 9 bases in between. The CDR3 runs to 14 residues. Germline V lookup: CDR1 SGHVS, CDR2 FQNEAQ. The CDR3 DNA reads TGTGCCAGCAGCTTACGGGGGGAAAACACTGAAGCTTTCTTT. Its protein product is CASSLRGENTEAFF. The full variable domain, completed using reference TRBV7-8 and TRBJ1-1, is GAGVSQSPRYKVAKRGQDVALRCDPISGHVSLFWYQQALGQGPEFLTYFQNEAQLDKSGLPSDRFFAERPEGSVSTLKIQRTQQEDSAVYLCASSLRGENTEAFFGQGTRLTVV.

The chain combines TRBV7-3 with TRBJ1-2, with D unclear. This CDR3 is built from 15 residues. Trimming shortened V by 2 bases and J by 7 bases, and 17 bases separated the two germline ends. Germline CDR1 reads SGHTA; CDR2 reads FQGTGA. The CDR3 spells CASSLGFDGPGGYTF. CDR3 coding DNA: TGTGCCAGCAGCTTAGGTTTTGATGGTCCGGGTGGCTACACCTTC.

The chain combines TRBV5-1 with TRBJ1-2; TRBD1 matches at 10 bases. Trimming at V came to 0 bases and at J to 8 bases, leaving 1 base not matched to a gene. The CDR3 extends over 13 amino acids. Per the germline V gene, CDR1 is SGHRS and CDR2 is YFSETQ. This CDR3 is CASSLGDRGGYTF. For the CDR3, the DNA is TGCGCCAGCAGCTTGGGGGACAGGGGAGGCTACACCTTC.

The chain has TRBV4-1 and TRBJ1-2; perhaps TRBD1 as D (5 bases). The V gene lost 3 bases and the J gene lost 7 bases, with 18 bases spanning the gap. The germline V gene has CDR1 MGHRA and CDR2 YSYEKL. The CDR3 is made up of 15 amino acids. This CDR3 is CASSHRGRQQGGYTF. CDR3 DNA sequence: TGCGCCAGCAGCCACCGTGGGAGACAGCAGGGTGGCTACACCTTC.

This clone was observed once. The chain recombines TRBV6-1 with TRBJ2-5; D not resolved. V was pared by 5 bases and J by 5 bases, with 6 bases between. The CDR3 is 11 residues long. In germline, CDR1 is MNHNS, CDR2 SASEGT. The CDR3 bases are TGTGCCAGCAGTTACCCGGAGACCCAGTACTTC. Protein product: CASSYPETQYF.

The chain uses TRBV5-1 and TRBJ2-5, with D maybe TRBD1 (5 bases). The CDR3 is made up of 13 amino acids. The germline CDR1 and CDR2 sequences are SGHRS and YFSETQ. With 4 bases removed from V and 2 bases from J, the gap between germline ends came to 9 bases. The CDR3 bases are TGCGCCAGCAGCATCCAGGGTCAAGAGACCCAGTACTTC. Translating it yields CASSIQGQETQYF.

The chain couples TRBV27 to TRBJ1-6; TRBD1 matches at 8 bases. Germline trimming cut 5 bases from V and 9 bases from J; bases unmatched to any gene: 12. The germline V gene has CDR1 MNHEY and CDR2 SMNVEV (reference sequence). The CDR3 has 16 residues. The CDR3 DNA follows: TGTGCCAGCAGTCCGCTGACAGGGGTAGTCAGTTCACCCCTCCACTTT. It encodes CASSPLTGVVSSPLHF.

The chain combines TRBV11-3 with TRBJ2-2; D is unclear. The ends were cut back, 4 bases at V and 6 bases at J, with 6 bases in the middle. The V gene's germline CDR1 is SGHNT and CDR2 YENEEA. The CDR3 sequence is 12 residues long. The CDR3, as DNA: TGTGCCAGCAGCTCCCAGGCCGGGGAGCTGTTTTTT. Its translation: CASSSQAGELFF.

In its sample, this clone was seen once. V gene TRBV18 combines with J gene TRBJ2-1, with unresolved D. The CDR3 covers 12 residues. Germline assignment: CDR1 KGHSH and CDR2 LQKENI. Trimming removed 6 bases at V and 7 bases at J, with 10 bases between. As DNA, the CDR3 is TGTGCCAGCTCCCCCGGCCCGAATGAGCAGTTCTTC. It translates to CASSPGPNEQFF.

The chain has TRBV15 and TRBJ2-3; D possibly matches TRBD1 or TRBD2 (5 bases each). The CDR3 length is 16 residues. Looked up from germline, CDR1 is LNHNV and CDR2 is YYDKDF (reference sequence). Trimming shortened V by 0 bases and J by 5 bases, and 15 bases separated the two germline ends. CDR3 nucleotides: TGTGCCACCAGCAGAGACAGCGGACAAGCCGGAGATACGCAGTATTTT. Translated: CATSRDSGQAGDTQYF. Full variable domain (outside the CDR3, taken from reference TRBV15 and TRBJ2-3): DAMVIQNPRYQVTQFGKPVTLSCSQTLNHNVMYWYQQKSSQAPKLLFHYYDKDFNNEADTPDNFQSRRPNTSFCFLDIRSPGLGDTAMYLCATSRDSGQAGDTQYFGPGTRLTVL.

The chain combines TRBV11-2 with TRBJ1-2; D remains unclear. The V and J ends lost 5 bases and 2 bases respectively, with 9 bases between them. This CDR3 is 13 amino acids long. The germline CDR1 and CDR2 sequences are SGHAT and FQNNGV. The CDR3 reads CASSRAQNYGYTF. The CDR3 DNA reads TGTGCCAGCAGCCGTGCTCAAAACTATGGCTACACCTTC.

The table lists this clone with a count of one. The chain is built from TRBV2 and TRBJ2-5; weak D call: TRBD2 (7 bases). Per germline, CDR1 SNHLY and CDR2 FYNNEI. Trimming shortened V by 3 bases and J by 5 bases, and 13 bases separated the two germline ends. The CDR3 has 14 residues. The CDR3 coding sequence is TGTGCCAGCAGTGAGGTGAAGGGGGGGGAGACCCAGTACTTC. This encodes CASSEVKGGETQYF.

The chain joins TRBV10-1 to TRBJ2-1; TRBD2 matches at 7 bases. Germline-derived CDR1 and CDR2 are WNHNN and SYGVQD (reference sequence). The CDR3 extends over 13 amino acids. The J segment lost 6 bases and the V segment lost 3 bases, leaving 2 bases of the junction unmatched. CDR3 DNA sequence: TGCGCCAGCAGTGAACGGGGGGTCAATGAGCAGTTCTTC. Residues: CASSERGVNEQFF.